The clone carrying this TCR beta chain appeared many times. The data were obtained in a study of neurological immune-mediated disorders. The cDNA was generated through 5'RACE incorporating 10-nucleotide random UMIs. Every sequencing run gave over 190 million TCR-beta sequences, taken from 15-18 subjects. Each CDR3 protein is one row after TCRdb ran MiXCR on the 5' RACE reads. The sample has 77,000 or so distinct CDR3 sequences; 9.4% are singletons. Healthy controls were blood bank volunteers in Maryland, USA. With V trimmed by 3 bases and J by 5 bases, 8 bases remained unmatched. Germline CDR1 and CDR2: KGHSH and LQKENI. The CDR3 consists of 15 residues.

The TCR was taken from a man aged 45 to 65 in good health. This chain links TRBV18 with TRBJ1-1, with 8 bases that match TRBD1. Sequencing was carried out using PBMCs. The CDR3 DNA reads TGTGCCAGCTCACCGGGGCAGGGGGCGCGAACTGAAGCTTTCTTT. Translation gives CASSPGQGARTEAFF.